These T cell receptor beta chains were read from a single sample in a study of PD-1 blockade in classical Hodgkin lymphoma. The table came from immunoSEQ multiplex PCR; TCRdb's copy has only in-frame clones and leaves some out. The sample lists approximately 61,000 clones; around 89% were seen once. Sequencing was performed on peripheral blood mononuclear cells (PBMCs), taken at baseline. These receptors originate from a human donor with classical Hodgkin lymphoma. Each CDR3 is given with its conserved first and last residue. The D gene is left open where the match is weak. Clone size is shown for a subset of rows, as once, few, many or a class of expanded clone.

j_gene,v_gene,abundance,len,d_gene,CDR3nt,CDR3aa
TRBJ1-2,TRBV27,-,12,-,TGTGCCAGCAGGGCAGACTCCTATGGCTACACCTTC,CASRADSYGYTF
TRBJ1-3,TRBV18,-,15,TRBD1,TGTGCCAGCTCACCCACACAGGGGTACGGAAACACCATATATTTT,CASSPTQGYGNTIYF
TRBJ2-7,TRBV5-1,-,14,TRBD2,TGCGCCAGCAGCCCAGGACTAGCGGACTACGAGCAGTACTTC,CASSPGLADYEQYF
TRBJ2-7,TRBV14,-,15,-,TGTGCCAGCAGCCAACATATGGGACACCTCTACGAGCAGTACTTC,CASSQHMGHLYEQYF
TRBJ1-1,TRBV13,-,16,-,TGTGCCAGCAGCTCCGCCACGCGGCCTGCGAACACTGAAGCTTTCTTT,CASSSATRPANTEAFF
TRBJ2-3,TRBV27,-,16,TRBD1,TGTGCCAGCAGTTGGATAGGGACAGGGCCTTTAGATACGCAGTATTTT,CASSWIGTGPLDTQYF
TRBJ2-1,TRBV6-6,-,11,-,TGTGCCAGCAGTTACTCCTTTGAGCAGTTCTTC,CASSYSFEQFF
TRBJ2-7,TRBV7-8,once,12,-,TGTGCCAGCAGCTTAGAATATGAGGGGCAGTACTTC,CASSLEYEGQYF
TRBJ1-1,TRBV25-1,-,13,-,TGTGCCAGCGTCCTAGGGACCGGGACAGAAGCTTTCTTT,CASVLGTGTEAFF
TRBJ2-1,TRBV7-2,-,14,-,TGTGCCAGCAGCTTAGACACAGGGTTTGATGAGCAGTTCTTC,CASSLDTGFDEQFF
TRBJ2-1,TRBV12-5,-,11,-,TGTGCTAGTGGTTTGCTTGAACCGGAGTTCTTC,CASGLLEPEFF
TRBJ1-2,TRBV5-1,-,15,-,TGCGCCAGCACAAGGGAGGGGCGCAGCAACTATGGCTACACCTTC,CASTREGRSNYGYTF
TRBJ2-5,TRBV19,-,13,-,TGTGCCAGTAGTATAGCGACGAGGGAGACCCAGTACTTC,CASSIATRETQYF
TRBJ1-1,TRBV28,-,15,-,TGTGCCAGCAGTTTAACAAGGCCGCTGGGGACTGAAGCTTTCTTT,CASSLTRPLGTEAFF
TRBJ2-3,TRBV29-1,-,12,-,TGCAGCGTTAAGGTTAGCACAGATACGCAGTATTTT,CSVKVSTDTQYF
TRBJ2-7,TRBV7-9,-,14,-,TGTGCCAGCAGCTCCCGGACCGGATCCTACGAGCAGTACTTC,CASSSRTGSYEQYF
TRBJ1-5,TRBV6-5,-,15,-,TGTGCCAGCAGTTACTCGATGGTTAGCAATCAGCCCCAGCATTTT,CASSYSMVSNQPQHF
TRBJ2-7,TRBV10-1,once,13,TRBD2,TGCGCCAGCAGTGAGTTCCAGGGAGGGGAGCAGTACTTC,CASSEFQGGEQYF
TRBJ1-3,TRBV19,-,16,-,TGTGCCAGTAGTATAGCAACGGCGAACTCTGGAAACACCATATATTTT,CASSIATANSGNTIYF
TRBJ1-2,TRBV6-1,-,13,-,TGTGCCAGCAGTGAGACCAGATTTGCTGGCTACACCTTC,CASSETRFAGYTF
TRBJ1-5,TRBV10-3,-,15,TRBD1,TGTGCCATCAGTGGGGACAGGGAGGCTATTCTGCCCCAGCATTTT,CAISGDREAILPQHF
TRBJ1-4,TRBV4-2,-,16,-,TGTGCCAGCAGCCAAGTGGGTCGAGGGGGTGATGAAAAACTGTTTTTT,CASSQVGRGGDEKLFF
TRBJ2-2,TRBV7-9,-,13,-,TGTGCCAGCATTCCGGGGAACACCGGGGAGCTGTTTTTT,CASIPGNTGELFF
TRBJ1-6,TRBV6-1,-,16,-,TGTGCCAGCAGTGAGAGGGGGAACCTCTATAATTCACCCCTCCACTTT,CASSERGNLYNSPLHF
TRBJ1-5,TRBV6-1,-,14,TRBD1,TGTGCCAGCAGTCCCGGGACAGGCAATCAGCCCCAGCATTTT,CASSPGTGNQPQHF
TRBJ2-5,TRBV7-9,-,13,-,TGTGCCAGCAGCTTACTCCACCAAGAGACCCAGTACTTC,CASSLLHQETQYF
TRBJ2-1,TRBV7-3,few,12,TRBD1,TGTGCCTCTGGGACAGGGATCAATGAGCAGTTCTTC,CASGTGINEQFF
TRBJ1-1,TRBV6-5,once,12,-,TGTGCCAGCTTGGGCATGAACACTGAAGCTTTCTTT,CASLGMNTEAFF
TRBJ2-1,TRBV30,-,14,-,TGTGCCTGGAGTCTAATAGCAAGCTTGGGACAGCAGTTCTTC,CAWSLIASLGQQFF
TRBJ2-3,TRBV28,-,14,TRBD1,TGTGCCAGCAGCAACCGACAGGGGGCGAATACGCAGTATTTT,CASSNRQGANTQYF
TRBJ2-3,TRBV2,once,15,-,TGTGCCAGCAGTGATGTTGTAAGGGACACAGATACGCAGTATTTT,CASSDVVRDTDTQYF
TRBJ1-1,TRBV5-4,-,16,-,TGTGCCAGCAGCTTGGGCGTAGGGAGGGGGAACACTGAAGCTTTCTTT,CASSLGVGRGNTEAFF
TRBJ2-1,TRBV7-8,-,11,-,TGTGCCAGCAGCTTGGATGGGGAGCAGTTCTTC,CASSLDGEQFF
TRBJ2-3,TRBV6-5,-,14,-,TGTGCCAGCAGTTACAGCGACCTATCAGATACGCAGTATTTT,CASSYSDLSDTQYF
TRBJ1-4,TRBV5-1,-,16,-,TGCGCCAGCAGCGGAACACAGACGGGGGCTAATGAAAAACTGTTTTTT,CASSGTQTGANEKLFF
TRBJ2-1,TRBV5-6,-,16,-,TGTGCCAGCAGCTTATCGACTAGGATCGGTTACAATGAGCAGTTCTTC,CASSLSTRIGYNEQFF